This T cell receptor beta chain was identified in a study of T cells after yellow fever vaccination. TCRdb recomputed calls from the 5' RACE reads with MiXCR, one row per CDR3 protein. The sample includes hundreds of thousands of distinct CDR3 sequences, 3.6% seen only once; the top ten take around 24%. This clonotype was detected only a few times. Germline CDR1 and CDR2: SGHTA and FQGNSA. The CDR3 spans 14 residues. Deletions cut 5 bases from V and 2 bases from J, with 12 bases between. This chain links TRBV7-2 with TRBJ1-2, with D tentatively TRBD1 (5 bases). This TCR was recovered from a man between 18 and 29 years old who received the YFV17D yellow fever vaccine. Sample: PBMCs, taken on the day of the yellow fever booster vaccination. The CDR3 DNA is TGTGCCAGCAGCCGCGCCGGGACGAACTATGGCTACACCTTC. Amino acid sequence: CASSRAGTNYGYTF.